This T cell receptor (beta chain) is from a study of blood T cell repertoires in COVID-19. In the authors' methods: Nucleated cell number was recorded as an estimate derived from reference gene primer amplification. Assay: immunoSEQ multiplex PCR; the TCRdb copy retains only in-frame clones and omits some. Clone size and V and J calls were adopted from that table, with D and trimming inferred from the DNA. The repertoire includes about 76,000 clones, 65% to 90% of them detected once, and around two fifths sits in the top ten. Sample: peripheral blood. This TCR derives from a man of 80 years or more with acute or convalescent COVID-19.

The CDR3 nucleotides are TGCGCCAGCAGCTTGGGGACTAGCGGGGGAGAGACCCAGTACTTC. Amino acids: CASSLGTSGGETQYF. The chain combines TRBV5-1 with TRBJ2-5; 13 bases align to TRBD2. CDR1 is SGHRS and CDR2 is YFSETQ in the germline V gene. CDR3 length equals 15 residues. V was pared by 0 bases and J by 4 bases, with 0 bases of the junction left unmatched.